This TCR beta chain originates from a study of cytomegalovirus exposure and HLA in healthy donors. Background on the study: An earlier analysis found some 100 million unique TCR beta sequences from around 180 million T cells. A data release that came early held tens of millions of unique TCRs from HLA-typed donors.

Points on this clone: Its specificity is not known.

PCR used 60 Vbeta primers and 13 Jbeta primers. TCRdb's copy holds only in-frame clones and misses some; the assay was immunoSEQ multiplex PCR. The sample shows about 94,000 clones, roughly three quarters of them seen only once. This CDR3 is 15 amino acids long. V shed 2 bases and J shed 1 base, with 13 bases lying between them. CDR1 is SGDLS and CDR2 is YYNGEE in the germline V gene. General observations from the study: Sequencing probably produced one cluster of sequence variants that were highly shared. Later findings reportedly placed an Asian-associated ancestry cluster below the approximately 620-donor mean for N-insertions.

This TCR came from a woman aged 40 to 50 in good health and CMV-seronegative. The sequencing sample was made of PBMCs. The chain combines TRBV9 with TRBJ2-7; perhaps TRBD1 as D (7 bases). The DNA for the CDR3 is TGTGCCAGCAGCGTGGAGGGACAGCCGTCCTACGAGCAGTACTTC. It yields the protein CASSVEGQPSYEQYF.